This is a list of T cell receptor beta chains from one sample in a study of control samples from healthy donors and cancer patients. TCRdb's table, derived via immunoSEQ multiplex PCR, lists solely in-frame clones and lacks some. Of about 76,000 clones in the sample, 89% are singletons; the top ten hold 9.5%. Specimen: PBMCs. The receptors here all came from a woman aged 45-65 years with colorectal cancer. CDR3s include the opening cysteine and the closing phenylalanine or tryptophan. A D gene is named only where the DNA matches it firmly. Only part of the rows carry a size: once, few, many, or a class if the clone is expanded.

size,D,length,V,J,DNA,CDR3
-,-,14,TRBV18,TRBJ1-1,TGTGCCAGCTCACAATACAGCGGGAACACTGAAGCTTTCTTT,CASSQYSGNTEAFF
-,-,17,TRBV2,TRBJ2-1,TGTGCCAGCAGTGAGTTTCGCGGGGTACCCATATACAATGAGCAGTTCTTC,CASSEFRGVPIYNEQFF
-,TRBD1,14,TRBV9,TRBJ1-3,TGTGCCAGCAGCGTCGGGACAGTTGGAAACACCATATATTTT,CASSVGTVGNTIYF
-,-,15,TRBV15,TRBJ1-4,TGTGCCACCAGCAGAGATAGAGGAACTAATGAAAAACTGTTTTTT,CATSRDRGTNEKLFF
-,TRBD1,13,TRBV7-9,TRBJ1-4,TGTGCCAGCAGCTCTCCCCCAGGGGGCAGGCTGTTTTTT,CASSSPPGGRLFF
-,-,12,TRBV12-3/TRBV12-4,TRBJ1-2,TGTGCCAGCAGTTTAAGACAGTATGGCTACACCTTC,CASSLRQYGYTF
few,-,14,TRBV6-2/TRBV6-3,TRBJ2-2,TGTGCCAGCAGTGTAGACGGGGAAGGCGGGGAGCTGTTTTTT,CASSVDGEGGELFF
-,TRBD2,17,TRBV10-1,TRBJ2-3,TGCGCCAGCAGTTTTTTGGGGACTAGCGGAGCTCCAGATACGCAGTATTTT,CASSFLGTSGAPDTQYF
few,TRBD2,17,TRBV12-5,TRBJ2-5,TGTGCTAGTGGTTTGGTACGGGGACTAGCGGGGGAGGAGACCCAGTACTTC,CASGLVRGLAGEETQYF
-,TRBD2,15,TRBV3-1/TRBV3-2,TRBJ2-1,TGTGCCAGCAGCCCGACTAGCGGGGGGTCGGATGAGCAGTTCTTC,CASSPTSGGSDEQFF
-,TRBD2,14,TRBV7-2,TRBJ2-1,TGTGCCAGCAGCTTCTCCCGGACTAGCGGGGGGGCGTTCTTC,CASSFSRTSGGAFF
-,-,17,TRBV7-2,TRBJ1-1,TGTGCCAGCAGTTTAGGGGCCTCTATCGGGGTGAACACTGAAGCTTTCTTT,CASSLGASIGVNTEAFF
once,-,15,TRBV4-1,TRBJ1-1,TGCGCCAGCAGCCCGGTCGAGGGGGGGAACACTGAAGCTTTCTTT,CASSPVEGGNTEAFF
once,-,13,TRBV6-2/TRBV6-3,TRBJ1-2,TGTGCCAGCAGTTACGTGGGGATTGGTGGCTACACCTTC,CASSYVGIGGYTF
-,-,15,TRBV7-9,TRBJ2-5,TGTGCCAGCAGCTTCAAGGGACGGCGTTACGAGACCCAGTACTTC,CASSFKGRRYETQYF
-,TRBD1,11,TRBV29-1,TRBJ1-1,TGCAGCGTTTTAACAGGGGGTGAAGCTTTCTTT,CSVLTGGEAFF
-,-,13,TRBV12-3/TRBV12-4,TRBJ2-1,TGTGCCAGCAGTTTAAGCGGGTACAATGAGCAGTTCTTC,CASSLSGYNEQFF
-,TRBD1,18,TRBV18,TRBJ2-6,TGTGCCAGCTCAAGCGAGGACAGGGTTCTAACTGGGGCCAACGTCCTGACTTTC,CASSSEDRVLTGANVLTF
once,TRBD2,17,TRBV5-6,TRBJ2-5,TGTGCCAGCAGCTTCATAGGTAGGCTAGCGGGGGCCGAGACCCAGTACTTC,CASSFIGRLAGAETQYF
once,-,16,TRBV4-3,TRBJ1-1,TGCGCCAGCAGCCAAGAGGTGACCACATCCGGGACGGTAGCTTTCTTT,CASSQEVTTSGTVAFF
-,-,15,TRBV6-1,TRBJ1-2,TGTGCCAGCAGTGAAGAAATGGGGTCCAACTATGGCTACACCTTC,CASSEEMGSNYGYTF
-,TRBD1,14,TRBV6-5,TRBJ1-2,TGTGCCAGCAGTCCCGGGACAGGGGGTTATGGCTACACCTTC,CASSPGTGGYGYTF
-,TRBD1,14,TRBV25-1,TRBJ2-1,TGTGCCAGCAGTGCCCGGGACAGTTACAATGAGCAGTTCTTC,CASSARDSYNEQFF
once,TRBD1,15,TRBV5-8,TRBJ1-1,TGTGCCAGCAGCTTGGAGGACAGGGCGAACACTGAAGCTTTCTTT,CASSLEDRANTEAFF
-,-,15,TRBV10-2,TRBJ2-5,TGCGCCAGCAGTGAGTCGGGCAGGGTGTGGGAGACCCAGTACTTC,CASSESGRVWETQYF
-,-,13,TRBV5-1,TRBJ1-2,TGCCCCAGCAGCTGGGGCGGGGGGGAGGGCTACACCTTC,CPSSWGGGEGYTF
-,TRBD2,15,TRBV27,TRBJ2-5,TGTGCCAGCAGTGTATCTAGCGGGGGACAAGAGACCCAGTACTTC,CASSVSSGGQETQYF
-,-,13,TRBV13,TRBJ2-5,TGTGCCAGCAGCTTAAGAGGGCAAGAGACCCAGTACTTC,CASSLRGQETQYF
-,-,14,TRBV5-6,TRBJ2-3,TGTGCCAGCAGCTTGGTTCCTAACACAGATACGCAGTATTTT,CASSLVPNTDTQYF
-,-,16,TRBV9,TRBJ2-5,TGTGCCAGCAGCGTAAGCCCGAGGGGGGGCCCAGAGACCCAGTACTTC,CASSVSPRGGPETQYF
-,-,13,TRBV3-1/TRBV3-2,TRBJ2-3,TGTGCCAGCACCTCGTTCAGCACAGATACGCAGTATTTT,CASTSFSTDTQYF
-,-,16,TRBV6-5,TRBJ2-2,TGTGCCAGCAGTTACTCGGTGGCACCATCCTCCGGGGAGCTGTTTTTT,CASSYSVAPSSGELFF
-,-,12,TRBV28,TRBJ1-2,TGTGCCAGCGTCGGACAGATCTATGGCTACACCTTC,CASVGQIYGYTF
-,-,12,TRBV12-3/TRBV12-4,TRBJ2-4,TGTGCCAGCAGTTTAGCCACAAACATTCAGTACTTC,CASSLATNIQYF
-,-,14,TRBV24-1,TRBJ1-2,TGTGCCACCAGTGACAACAAAAAGGGCTATGGCTACACCTTC,CATSDNKKGYGYTF
-,TRBD1,16,TRBV14,TRBJ1-2,TGTGCCAGCAGTAGGACAGGGTACCCTTGGGGCTATGGCTACACCTTC,CASSRTGYPWGYGYTF
-,-,12,TRBV30,TRBJ1-2,TGTGCCTGGAGCCATGGGATCTATGGCTACACCTTC,CAWSHGIYGYTF
-,TRBD1,16,TRBV10-3,TRBJ2-3,TGTGCCATCAGGATGACAGGGGGGACTGGCACAGATACGCAGTATTTT,CAIRMTGGTGTDTQYF